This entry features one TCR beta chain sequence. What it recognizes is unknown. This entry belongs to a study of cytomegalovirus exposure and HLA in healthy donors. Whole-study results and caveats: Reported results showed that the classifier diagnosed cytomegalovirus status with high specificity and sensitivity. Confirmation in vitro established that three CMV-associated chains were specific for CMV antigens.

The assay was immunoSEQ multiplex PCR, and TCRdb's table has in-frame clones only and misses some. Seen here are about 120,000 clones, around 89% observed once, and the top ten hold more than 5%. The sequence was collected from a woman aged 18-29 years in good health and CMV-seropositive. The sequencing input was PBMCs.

In nucleotides, the CDR3 is TGTGCCAGCAGCTTAGATCCGAGGGTTAACTCACCCCCTGGCTACGAGCAGTACTTC. Its translation is CASSLDPRVNSPPGYEQYF. The rearrangement joins TRBV11-2 to TRBJ2-7, with D perhaps matching TRBD2 (5 bases). The CDR3 extends over 19 amino acids. Trimming took off 0 bases at V and 3 bases at J, with 24 bases between the two ends. CDR1 SGHAT and CDR2 FQNNGV come from the germline V gene. The variable domain in full, completed from reference TRBV11-2 and TRBJ2-7, reads EAGVAQSPRYKIIEKRQSVAFWCNPISGHATLYWYQQILGQGPKLLIQFQNNGVVDDSQLPKDRFSAERLKGVDSTLKIQPAKLEDSAVYLCASSLDPRVNSPPGYEQYFGPGTRLTVT.